This TCR beta chain emerged from a study of cytomegalovirus exposure and HLA in healthy donors. This clone was seen only a few times. The antigen remains unidentified. Primers for the PCR totalled 60 Vbeta and 13 Jbeta. Original methodology: Tens of millions of unique TCR beta chains, roughly 11 million of them shared, were counted by a later analysis. Clones were sequenced by immunoSEQ multiplex PCR, and TCRdb holds only the in-frame ones, with some missing. V and J calls and clone size are given by that table; D and trimming were obtained from the DNA. The table has fewer than 200,000 clones, roughly 79% seen once; the top ten hold around 13%. V gave up 6 bases and J gave up 10 bases, with 16 bases separating them. Germline CDR1 is LGHNA and CDR2 is YNFKEQ. The CDR3 spans 13 residues. Study outcomes and limitations: The presence/absence work took it that sequencing depth was about the same across donors.

The sequence came from a woman aged 45-59 years in good health and CMV-seronegative. The material sequenced was PBMCs. This chain joins TRBV4-2 and TRBJ2-1; the D gene is possibly TRBD2 (7 bases). The CDR3 sequence: CASRRGGDREQFF. CDR3 DNA: TGTGCCAGCAGGAGGGGGGGGGATAGGGAGCAGTTCTTC.